The rows below give T cell receptor beta chains drawn from one sample of a study of regulatory T cells in long-lasting Graves disease. TCRdb fed the multiplex PCR reads into MiXCR, producing one record per CDR3 protein. The repertoire includes about 520,000 distinct CDR3 sequences, approximately 12% of them detected once, and roughly 8.9% sits in the top ten. The same specimen was also included in a second study, on T cells in Graves' hyperthyroidism and ophthalmopathy.

The starting material was peripheral blood mononuclear cells (PBMCs), obtained at new diagnosis, from a patient treated with antithyroid drugs. The receptors were gathered from a woman in her 30s with Graves disease. Both conserved end residues are trimmed from each CDR3. Fields, in order: V gene, CDR3 protein.

TRBV19 ASRRAVGGNSEAF
TRBV5-6 ASSLGTGANVLT
TRBV6-2/TRBV6-3 ASSYSGREIVPGELF
TRBV11-3 ASSRDEGSSGVPTDTQY
TRBV4-1 ASSQDLAAIVYGYT
TRBV6-9 ASSFGPFSGNTIY
TRBV25-1 ASSEWGGVLREQY
TRBV13 ASSLDGSRAGNTEAF
TRBV30 AWSPAGDTQY
TRBV20-1 SARTATNQETQY
TRBV7-2 ASSQRVQSSYNSPLH
TRBV6-5 ASSYSWQGEAF
TRBV15 ATSIPGLAGVDEQF